These T cell receptor beta chains were read from a single sample in a study of T-cell memory formation after mild COVID-19. TCRdb fed the 5' RACE reads into MiXCR, producing one record per CDR3 protein. The sample includes around 7,000 distinct CDR3 sequences, under 40% of them seen just once. The sample comprised PBMCs or a T cell subset sorted from them (not recorded which). These receptors were taken from an adult woman who had mild COVID-19 (a few samples of this study predate the infection). Cell type and time point are not known. CDR3s include the opening cysteine and the closing phenylalanine or tryptophan. The order of the fields is V gene, J gene, CDR3 protein.

TRBV27,TRBJ2-1,CASSSPVSYNEQFF
TRBV27,TRBJ2-1,CASKTSGYYNEQFF
TRBV7-2,TRBJ2-5,CASSPARSSETQYF
TRBV11-3,TRBJ2-1,CASSPGLAGEGKQFF
TRBV6-5,TRBJ1-1,CASSSTGTTEAFF
TRBV9,TRBJ2-4,CASSPTSGGSLVAKNIQYF
TRBV7-9,TRBJ2-3,CASSPRGQSTDTQYF
TRBV7-9,TRBJ2-3,CASSSLAGGSTDTQYF
TRBV7-2,TRBJ2-3,CASSPGLAGGLTQYF
TRBV7-9,TRBJ1-2,CASEAYNYGYTF
TRBV12-3/TRBV12-4,TRBJ1-4,CASSFWGRGEKLFF
TRBV18,TRBJ2-7,CASSPPRTGDWKQYF
TRBV6-5,TRBJ1-2,CASSYGTQTGGNGYTF
TRBV19,TRBJ2-7,CASSRTSISEQYF
TRBV5-6,TRBJ2-5,CASSFRTVSQETQYF
TRBV11-2,TRBJ2-3,CASSVGPPSTDTQYF
TRBV7-8,TRBJ1-4,CASSFGEKLFF
TRBV7-9,TRBJ1-5,CASSLSGGNQPQHF
TRBV7-6,TRBJ2-2,CASSLGQNTGELFF
TRBV20-1,TRBJ2-1,CSARDARGRDEQFF
TRBV12-3/TRBV12-4,TRBJ2-7,CASSFGGRGYEQYF
TRBV6-2/TRBV6-3,TRBJ2-2,CASSYSGQVNTGELFF
TRBV19,TRBJ1-1,CASSIIPGHLEAFF
TRBV12-3/TRBV12-4,TRBJ2-1,CASLWSSYNEQFF
TRBV5-1,TRBJ1-1,CASSPQGSEAFF
TRBV6-2/TRBV6-3,TRBJ2-1,CASSSTGVPYNEQFF
TRBV5-6,TRBJ1-1,CASSPSTGGAYHTEAFF
TRBV9,TRBJ2-3,CASSKEGEQGASTDTQYF
TRBV5-1,TRBJ2-3,CASSSGQWEDTQYF
TRBV7-2,TRBJ2-4,CASSPARSKNIQYF
TRBV15,TRBJ2-3,CATSRPGTSGYTDTQYF
TRBV30,TRBJ2-7,CAWSVLDFYEQYF
TRBV12-3/TRBV12-4,TRBJ2-7,CASRQGFSYEQYF
TRBV7-8,TRBJ2-3,CASSGPLTATSTDTQYF
TRBV12-3/TRBV12-4,TRBJ1-4,CASTLGSTVEKLFF
TRBV9,TRBJ1-2,CASSVDSREHPNRGYRYTF
TRBV6-5,TRBJ2-7,CASSYLAGASRSYEQYF
TRBV28,TRBJ2-5,CASSFQPRETQYF
TRBV7-9,TRBJ2-5,CASSPSPRETQYF
TRBV12-3/TRBV12-4,TRBJ2-1,CASLGGGDLSYNEQFF
TRBV5-1,TRBJ1-2,CASSLWAANYGYTF
TRBV30,TRBJ2-7,CAWRAASFNHEQYF